Listed below are T cell receptor beta chains from one sample, sequenced in a study of PD-1 blockade in classical Hodgkin lymphoma. TCRdb's copy holds only in-frame clones and misses some; the assay was immunoSEQ multiplex PCR. The repertoire includes some 64,000 clones, approximately 89% of them detected once, and around 12% sits in the top ten. Sample: peripheral blood mononuclear cells (PBMCs), taken at baseline. Every receptor here comes from a human donor with classical Hodgkin lymphoma. The CDR3 runs from the conserved cysteine through the conserved F or W. The D gene is left open where the match is weak. Clone size appears in some rows only: once, few, many, or a class for an expanded clone.

CDR3 protein: CASGLVVTGGVGEAFF
CDR3 DNA: TGTGCTAGTGGTTTGGTAGTGACAGGGGGCGTCGGAGAAGCTTTCTTT
D gene: TRBD1
J gene: TRBJ1-1
clone size: .
V gene: TRBV12-5

CDR3 protein: CASSSTGNEQYF
CDR3 DNA: TGTGCCAGCAGCTCGACAGGGAACGAGCAGTACTTC
D gene: TRBD1
J gene: TRBJ2-7
clone size: once
V gene: TRBV7-8

CDR3 protein: CASKGGPGGTEAFF
CDR3 DNA: TGTGCCAGTAAAGGGGGCCCGGGGGGCACTGAAGCTTTCTTT
D gene: TRBD1
J gene: TRBJ1-1
clone size: .
V gene: TRBV19

CDR3 protein: CASGFTTVYSNQPQHF
CDR3 DNA: TGTGCTAGTGGTTTCACGACAGTATATAGCAATCAGCCCCAGCATTTT
D gene: .
J gene: TRBJ1-5
clone size: .
V gene: TRBV12-5

CDR3 protein: CAWRDEGRTLHF
CDR3 DNA: TGTGCCTGGAGAGATGAGGGACGGACCCTCCACTTT
D gene: .
J gene: TRBJ1-6
clone size: .
V gene: TRBV30

CDR3 protein: CASSARDSTNTGELFF
CDR3 DNA: TGTGCCAGCAGCGCCCGGGACAGCACGAACACCGGGGAGCTGTTTTTT
D gene: .
J gene: TRBJ2-2
clone size: .
V gene: TRBV21-1

CDR3 protein: CAWGEGGQPHTF
CDR3 DNA: TGTGCCTGGGGAGAGGGGGGACAGCCTCACACCTTC
D gene: TRBD1
J gene: TRBJ1-2
clone size: .
V gene: TRBV30

CDR3 protein: CASTPPGTLYNEQFF
CDR3 DNA: TGTGCCAGCACACCGCCGGGGACGCTTTACAATGAGCAGTTCTTC
D gene: .
J gene: TRBJ2-1
clone size: .
V gene: TRBV6-5

CDR3 protein: CASSLTGGQTNEKLFF
CDR3 DNA: TGTGCCAGCAGCTTAACGGGGGGTCAGACTAATGAAAAACTGTTTTTT
D gene: .
J gene: TRBJ1-4
clone size: .
V gene: TRBV7-3

CDR3 protein: CSVDTPGQARGTQYF
CDR3 DNA: TGCAGCGTTGATACCCCAGGACAGGCGAGGGGGACGCAGTATTTT
D gene: TRBD1
J gene: TRBJ2-3
clone size: .
V gene: TRBV29-1

CDR3 protein: CASSPPERQVRNIQYF
CDR3 DNA: TGTGCCAGCTCACCACCCGAGCGGCAGGTCCGAAACATTCAGTACTTC
D gene: .
J gene: TRBJ2-4
clone size: .
V gene: TRBV18

CDR3 protein: CASSLGLATGAQYF
CDR3 DNA: TGTGCCAGCAGCCTAGGACTAGCGACCGGGGCCCAGTACTTC
D gene: TRBD2
J gene: TRBJ2-5
clone size: .
V gene: TRBV9

CDR3 protein: CASTIDRDSGNTIYF
CDR3 DNA: TGTGCCAGCACAATAGACCGAGACTCTGGAAACACCATATATTTT
D gene: .
J gene: TRBJ1-3
clone size: .
V gene: TRBV6-5

CDR3 protein: CASTPRDPFF
CDR3 DNA: TGTGCCAGCACGCCCCGGGACCCTTTCTTT
D gene: .
J gene: TRBJ1-1
clone size: .
V gene: TRBV7-9

CDR3 protein: CASSPAGGSSNYGYTF
CDR3 DNA: TGTGCCAGCTCACCGGCAGGGGGCTCTTCTAACTATGGCTACACCTTC
D gene: TRBD1
J gene: TRBJ1-2
clone size: .
V gene: TRBV18

CDR3 protein: CASSQATGSHYEQYF
CDR3 DNA: TGTGCCAGCAGCCAAGCGACAGGGTCTCACTACGAGCAGTACTTC
D gene: TRBD1
J gene: TRBJ2-7
clone size: .
V gene: TRBV4-2

CDR3 protein: CAWRLDSPEAFF
CDR3 DNA: TGTGCCTGGAGGCTAGACAGCCCCGAAGCTTTCTTT
D gene: .
J gene: TRBJ1-1
clone size: few
V gene: TRBV30

CDR3 protein: CASSYSLWNEQFF
CDR3 DNA: TGTGCCAGCAGTTACTCCTTGTGGAATGAGCAGTTCTTC
D gene: .
J gene: TRBJ2-1
clone size: .
V gene: TRBV6-6

CDR3 protein: CASSLAGGRNTGELFF
CDR3 DNA: TGTGCCAGCAGCTTGGCCGGGGGAAGAAACACCGGGGAGCTGTTTTTT
D gene: .
J gene: TRBJ2-2
clone size: .
V gene: TRBV5-4

CDR3 protein: CASSKALVKLITTYEQYF
CDR3 DNA: TGTGCCAGCAGCAAAGCGCTGGTCAAGCTAATAACCACCTACGAGCAGTACTTC
D gene: .
J gene: TRBJ2-7
clone size: .
V gene: TRBV21-1

CDR3 protein: CASSSRKTGIGYGYTF
CDR3 DNA: TGTGCCAGCAGTTCCAGGAAGACAGGGATCGGCTATGGCTACACCTTC
D gene: TRBD1
J gene: TRBJ1-2
clone size: .
V gene: TRBV28

CDR3 protein: CASSLWPGSAGANVLTF
CDR3 DNA: TGTGCCAGCAGCTTATGGCCAGGGTCAGCAGGGGCCAACGTCCTGACTTTC
D gene: .
J gene: TRBJ2-6
clone size: .
V gene: TRBV7-9

CDR3 protein: CATSLTGMNTEAFF
CDR3 DNA: TGCGCCACCTCTTTGACAGGGATGAACACTGAAGCTTTCTTT
D gene: TRBD1
J gene: TRBJ1-1
clone size: many
V gene: TRBV4-1

CDR3 protein: CASSLDPSLNQPQHF
CDR3 DNA: TGTGCCAGCAGCTTAGACCCCTCGTTAAATCAGCCCCAGCATTTT
D gene: .
J gene: TRBJ1-5
clone size: few
V gene: TRBV11-2

CDR3 protein: CASSYSGYSPLHF
CDR3 DNA: TGTGCCAGCAGTTACTCGGGTTATTCACCCCTCCACTTT
D gene: .
J gene: TRBJ1-6
clone size: .
V gene: TRBV6-6

CDR3 protein: CASSQFSSGGYYEQYF
CDR3 DNA: TGTGCCAGCAGCCAATTCAGCAGCGGGGGATACTACGAGCAGTACTTC
D gene: TRBD2
J gene: TRBJ2-7
clone size: .
V gene: TRBV16

CDR3 protein: CASTQNTEAFF
CDR3 DNA: TGTGCCAGCACACAGAACACTGAAGCTTTCTTT
D gene: .
J gene: TRBJ1-1
clone size: .
V gene: TRBV28

CDR3 protein: CASSPGTGGSTEAFF
CDR3 DNA: TGTGCCAGCAGTCCCGGGACAGGGGGGTCTACTGAAGCTTTCTTT
D gene: TRBD1
J gene: TRBJ1-1
clone size: .
V gene: TRBV6-6

CDR3 protein: CASSLREGENIQYF
CDR3 DNA: TGTGCCAGCAGCTTACGGGAAGGGGAAAACATTCAGTACTTC
D gene: .
J gene: TRBJ2-4
clone size: .
V gene: TRBV13

CDR3 protein: CASSSMTSTDTQYF
CDR3 DNA: TGTGCCAGCAGCTCAATGACAAGCACAGATACGCAGTATTTT
D gene: .
J gene: TRBJ2-3
clone size: .
V gene: TRBV5-5

CDR3 protein: CATSRKGRFNEKLFF
CDR3 DNA: TGTGCCACCAGCAGAAAGGGACGGTTTAATGAAAAACTGTTTTTT
D gene: .
J gene: TRBJ1-4
clone size: .
V gene: TRBV15

CDR3 protein: CGTGNTEAFF
CDR3 DNA: TGTGGGACAGGGAACACTGAAGCTTTCTTT
D gene: TRBD1
J gene: TRBJ1-1
clone size: .
V gene: TRBV19

CDR3 protein: CASPETGKGALDTQYF
CDR3 DNA: TGTGCCAGCCCTGAAACAGGGAAGGGGGCCCTGGATACGCAGTATTTT
D gene: TRBD1
J gene: TRBJ2-3
clone size: .
V gene: TRBV28

CDR3 protein: CASSEKRYRGYEQFF
CDR3 DNA: TGTGCCAGCAGCGAAAAAAGGTACAGGGGATATGAGCAGTTCTTC
D gene: TRBD1
J gene: TRBJ2-1
clone size: .
V gene: TRBV7-8

CDR3 protein: CASSPRGGDYTDTQYF
CDR3 DNA: TGTGCCAGCAGCCCGCGGGGGGGGGACTACACAGATACGCAGTATTTT
D gene: TRBD2
J gene: TRBJ2-3
clone size: .
V gene: TRBV9

CDR3 protein: CASSLTGEAYNEQFF
CDR3 DNA: TGCGCCAGCAGCTTGACAGGGGAGGCCTACAATGAGCAGTTCTTC
D gene: .
J gene: TRBJ2-1
clone size: .
V gene: TRBV5-1

CDR3 protein: CAWGGSSLYNEQFF
CDR3 DNA: TGTGCCTGGGGAGGGAGTTCTCTCTACAATGAGCAGTTCTTC
D gene: .
J gene: TRBJ2-1
clone size: .
V gene: TRBV30

CDR3 protein: CASSLAVGWEQYF
CDR3 DNA: TGTGCCAGCAGCTTAGCGGTGGGGTGGGAGCAGTACTTC
D gene: .
J gene: TRBJ2-7
clone size: .
V gene: TRBV7-6

CDR3 protein: CASSPLTGGTDTQYF
CDR3 DNA: TGTGCCAGCAGCCCCTTGACAGGGGGTACAGATACGCAGTATTTT
D gene: TRBD1
J gene: TRBJ2-3
clone size: .
V gene: TRBV14

CDR3 protein: CASRPGDRGEETQYF
CDR3 DNA: TGTGCCAGCAGGCCGGGGGACAGGGGAGAAGAGACCCAGTACTTC
D gene: TRBD1
J gene: TRBJ2-5
clone size: .
V gene: TRBV27

CDR3 protein: CASSGRGLWEQYF
CDR3 DNA: TGTGCCAGCAGTGGAAGGGGTTTGTGGGAGCAGTACTTC
D gene: .
J gene: TRBJ2-7
clone size: .
V gene: TRBV6-1

CDR3 protein: CASTPPPLGHREDNNQPQHF
CDR3 DNA: TGTGCCAGTACTCCTCCACCCCTGGGACACCGAGAAGACAACAATCAGCCCCAGCATTTT
D gene: .
J gene: TRBJ1-5
clone size: .
V gene: TRBV19

CDR3 protein: CSVSQGQGNQPQHF
CDR3 DNA: TGCAGCGTTTCTCAGGGGCAAGGCAATCAGCCCCAGCATTTT
D gene: .
J gene: TRBJ1-5
clone size: .
V gene: TRBV29-1

CDR3 protein: CASGQGGSYEQYF
CDR3 DNA: TGTGCTAGTGGCCAAGGGGGATCCTACGAGCAGTACTTC
D gene: .
J gene: TRBJ2-7
clone size: once
V gene: TRBV12-5

CDR3 protein: CAWDRGREAFF
CDR3 DNA: TGTGCCTGGGACAGGGGACGAGAAGCTTTCTTT
D gene: TRBD1
J gene: TRBJ1-1
clone size: .
V gene: TRBV30

CDR3 protein: CSVVGSGTAPYEQYF
CDR3 DNA: TGCAGCGTTGTGGGGAGCGGGACAGCTCCCTACGAGCAGTACTTC
D gene: .
J gene: TRBJ2-7
clone size: .
V gene: TRBV29-1

CDR3 protein: CASSLSSTYEQYF
CDR3 DNA: TGTGCCAGCAGTTTATCTTCCACCTACGAGCAGTACTTC
D gene: .
J gene: TRBJ2-7
clone size: .
V gene: TRBV28

CDR3 protein: CASDTGQGDTEAFF
CDR3 DNA: TGTGCCAGCGACACCGGACAGGGCGACACTGAAGCTTTCTTT
D gene: TRBD1
J gene: TRBJ1-1
clone size: once
V gene: TRBV5-5

CDR3 protein: CATSRDSGTQYF
CDR3 DNA: TGTGCCACCAGCAGAGATTCCGGGACCCAGTACTTC
D gene: .
J gene: TRBJ2-5
clone size: .
V gene: TRBV15

CDR3 protein: CASTQPYSNQPQHF
CDR3 DNA: TGTGCCAGTACCCAGCCGTATAGCAATCAGCCCCAGCATTTT
D gene: .
J gene: TRBJ1-5
clone size: .
V gene: TRBV19

CDR3 protein: CASSPRAGGKYNEQFF
CDR3 DNA: TGTGCCAGCAGCCCCCGGGCGGGGGGGAAATACAATGAGCAGTTCTTC
D gene: TRBD2
J gene: TRBJ2-1
clone size: .
V gene: TRBV13

CDR3 protein: CAISRDRGDTEAFF
CDR3 DNA: TGTGCCATCAGTCGGGACAGAGGAGACACTGAAGCTTTCTTT
D gene: TRBD1
J gene: TRBJ1-1
clone size: .
V gene: TRBV10-3

CDR3 protein: CASSRGTGKTETQYF
CDR3 DNA: TGTGCCAGCAGCCGAGGAACAGGGAAAACAGAGACCCAGTACTTC
D gene: .
J gene: TRBJ2-5
clone size: .
V gene: TRBV4-2